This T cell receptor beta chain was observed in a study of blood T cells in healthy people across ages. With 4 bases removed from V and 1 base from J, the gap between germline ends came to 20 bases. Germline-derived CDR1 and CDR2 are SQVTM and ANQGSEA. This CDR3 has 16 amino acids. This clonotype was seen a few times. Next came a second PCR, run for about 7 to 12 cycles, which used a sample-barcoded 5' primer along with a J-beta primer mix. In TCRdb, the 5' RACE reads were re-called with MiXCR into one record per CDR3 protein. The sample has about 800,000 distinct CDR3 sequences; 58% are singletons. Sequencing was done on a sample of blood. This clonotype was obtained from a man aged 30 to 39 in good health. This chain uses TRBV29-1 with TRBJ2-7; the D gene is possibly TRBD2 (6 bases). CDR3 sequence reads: CSVVDGGPLTSYEQYF. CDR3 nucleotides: TGCAGCGTTGTTGACGGGGGTCCCCTTACTTCCTACGAGCAGTACTTC.